This T cell receptor (beta chain) was captured in a study of T cell responses to AZD1222 COVID-19 vaccine (dated by TCRdb to about 2021). Turning to the overall study: TCR sequencing covered about 230 trial participants: about 210 given two doses of AZD1222 and about 26 given two doses of MenACWY control vaccine. Trial participants were enrolled by age into subgroups of 18-55, 56-69 and 70-plus years, and around 150, 28 and 57 TCR-sequenced participants, respectively, were included in these subgroups.

Explained via the paper, the time point label denotes: about 28 days (+/-7) after the second vaccine dose. Because spike-specific TCR depth and breadth did not differ between the two schedules, AZD1222 recipients who got a second dose at roughly 4 weeks were pooled with those who got a second dose at roughly 12 weeks. Vaccinee samples were obtained from the UK trials COV001 and COV002, which included a single-blind randomized controlled phase 2/3 trial of AZD1222 (ChAdOx1 nCoV-19) in healthy adults. Trial participant PBMC samples were collected at day 0 and day 28 after the second dose for TCRbeta chain sequencing. Findings and caveats that apply to the study as a whole: Participants were mostly white British, with more females than males. The authors suggested clonal diversity may have been underestimated. After two AZD1222 doses, both the breadth and the depth of spike-specific TCRs were significantly higher than at day 0 and than in MenACWY recipients. Reportedly, close to half of the unique spike-specific TCRs recognized epitopes lying outside the regions that are mutated in the B.1.351 and B.1.1.7 variants. Conclusions about previously exposed vaccinees are limited, since just a handful of AZD1222 recipients were seropositive for SARS-CoV-2 at baseline. Because no day 14 peak-response samples were available, the repertoires could be characterized only after the peak T cell response. The 56-69-year group was small, and its depth increase did not reach significance, likely because of low power. The vaccine-associated CD4 TCRs covered the entire spike protein, and the dominant responses fell in regions 160-218 and 743-854.

With regard to this clone: Its antigen is currently not known. No much larger clone is present one base from it, and per-base qualities are unavailable.

The CDR3 regions of human TCRbeta chains were subjected to immunosequencing. The paper's data handling went like this. Repertoire TCRs were matched against a reference library of SARS-CoV-2-specific TCRs generated with the MIRA antigen-specificity platform. Breadth meant the fraction of unique TCRs that were SARS-CoV-2-associated, whereas depth meant the fraction of total T cells that were SARS-CoV-2-associated. Using the MIRA data, each spike-specific TCR was assigned both to the spike region to which the TCR was reactive and to a CD4 or CD8 class. Log10-transformed breadth and depth values were compared by one-way ANOVA with Sidak's multiple comparisons tests. Not all clones reach the TCRdb copy of this immuneACCESS table, which keeps in-frame sequences only. Checked studies attribute under half of the gap to unresolved V genes and leave the rest unexplained. The DNA gave D and trimming, while V, J and clone size come from that table. The sample table records 250,000 to 300,000 clones; approximately 94% of these occur just once. Roughly 0.6% of the sample is held by the ten biggest clonotypes.

Sequences SGHVS (CDR1) and FQNEAQ (CDR2) are obtained from the germline V gene. Trimming takes 7 bases from V and 5 bases from J, and the germline ends sit 17 bases apart. From cysteine to phenylalanine, the CDR3 is 14 amino acids long. Solely the CDR3 DNA is kept, with 42 bases framed from the first base. The material was peripheral blood, obtained 28 days after the second AZD1222 dose. The TCR comes from an adult who received the AZD1222 COVID-19 vaccine. The V gene is TRBV7-8 and the J gene is TRBJ1-1; too little of a D gene remains to name it. The CDR3 amino acid sequence is: CASMSTRGVTEAFF. The DNA sequence is given as TGTGCCAGCATGTCGACGCGAGGTGTTACTGAAGCTTTCTTT.